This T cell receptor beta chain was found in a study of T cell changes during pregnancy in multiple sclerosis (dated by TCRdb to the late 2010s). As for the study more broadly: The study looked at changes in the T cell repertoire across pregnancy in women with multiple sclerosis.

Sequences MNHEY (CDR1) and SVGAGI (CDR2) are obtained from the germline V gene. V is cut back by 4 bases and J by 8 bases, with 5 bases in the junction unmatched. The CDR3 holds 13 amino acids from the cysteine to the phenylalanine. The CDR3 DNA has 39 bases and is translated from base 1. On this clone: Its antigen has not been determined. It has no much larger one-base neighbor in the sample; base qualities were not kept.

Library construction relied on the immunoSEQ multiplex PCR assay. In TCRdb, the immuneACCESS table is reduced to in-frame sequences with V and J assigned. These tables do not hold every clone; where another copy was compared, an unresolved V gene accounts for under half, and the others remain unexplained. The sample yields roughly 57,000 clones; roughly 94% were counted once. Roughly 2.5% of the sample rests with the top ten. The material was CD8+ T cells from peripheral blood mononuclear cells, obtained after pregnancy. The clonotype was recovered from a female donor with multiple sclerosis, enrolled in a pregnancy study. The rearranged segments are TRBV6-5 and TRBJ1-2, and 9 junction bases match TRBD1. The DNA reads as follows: TGTGCCAGCAGTTCCGGGACAGGGATGGGCTACACCTTC. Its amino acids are CASSSGTGMGYTF.